The 31 T cell receptor beta chains presented below share a single source sample, sequenced in a study of early stage breast cancer tumors. Clones were read by immunoSEQ multiplex PCR, and TCRdb kept only the in-frame ones, dropping some. This table has about 41,000 clones, about 73% appearing once. Source material: blood. These receptors were taken from a person in their fifties or sixties with breast cancer.

The rearrangement joins TRBV5-1 to TRBJ1-5; 9 bases agree with TRBD1. V trimming: 5 bases; J trimming: 3 bases; junction bases outside the gene matches: 9. Germline CDR1 is SGHRS and CDR2 is YFSETQ. The CDR3 spans 16 residues. The CDR3 sequence: CASSLSGTGFNQPQHF. CDR3 nucleotide sequence: TGCGCCAGCAGTCTATCCGGGACAGGGTTCAATCAGCCCCAGCATTTT.

The chain couples TRBV27 to TRBJ2-3; D is perhaps TRBD2 (5 bases). The ends were cut back, 2 bases at V and 0 bases at J, with 9 bases in the middle. Germline CDR1 is MNHEY and CDR2 is SMNVEV (reference sequence). The CDR3 runs 15 residues. The CDR3 region is CASSLAAASTDTQYF. The CDR3 DNA follows: TGTGCCAGCAGTTTAGCAGCGGCCAGCACAGATACGCAGTATTTT.

This clone was counted a few times. The chain combines TRBV21-1 with TRBJ1-1. TRBV21-1 is designated a pseudogene. This CDR3 has 13 residues. Here the CDR3 reads CASSTWGRTEAFF. CDR3 DNA sequence: TGTGCCAGCAGCACTTGGGGGAGGACTGAAGCTTTCTTT.

The chain links TRBV10-1 to TRBJ2-1, with TRBD2 identical over 10 bases. Losses at the gene ends were 8 bases for V and 7 bases for J; bases not matched to a gene: 5. Germline assignment: CDR1 WNHNN and CDR2 SYGVQD (reference sequence). This CDR3 has 13 amino acids. The CDR3 is CASQREGGNEQFF. CDR3 in DNA: TGCGCCAGCCAGCGGGAGGGAGGGAATGAGCAGTTCTTC.

The rearrangement joins TRBV18 to TRBJ2-1; possibly TRBD1 for D (6 bases). The CDR3 length is 15 residues. The germline V and J ends were trimmed by 2 bases and 0 bases, with 8 bases remaining between them. Looked up from germline, CDR1 is KGHSH and CDR2 is LQKENI. CDR3 in amino acids: CASSPRGSSYNEQFF. CDR3 bases: TGTGCCAGCTCACCAAGGGGGTCCTCCTACAATGAGCAGTTCTTC.

The J gene is TRBJ2-3, the V gene TRBV20-1; no clear D. The germline V and J ends were trimmed by 3 bases and 6 bases, with 4 bases remaining between them. This CDR3 has 10 amino acids. Germline CDR1 reads DFQATT; CDR2 reads SNEGSKA (reference sequence). The chain's CDR3 is CSASPDTQYF. The DNA of the CDR3 is TGCAGTGCTAGTCCGGATACGCAGTATTTT.

The rearrangement uses TRBV30 and TRBJ1-5; tentatively, D is TRBD1 (6 bases). Per the germline V gene, CDR1 is GTSNPN and CDR2 is SVGIG (reference sequence). V lost 5 bases and J lost 2, with 10 bases in between. The CDR3 extends over 13 amino acids. This chain's CDR3 is CAWEAGGNQPQHF. The CDR3 nucleotides read TGTGCCTGGGAGGCAGGGGGCAATCAGCCCCAGCATTTT.

This clone is deemed medium-sized. The chain is built from TRBV11-2 and TRBJ2-7, with D perhaps TRBD1 (6 bases). CDR3 length equals 14 residues. Germline-derived CDR1 and CDR2 are SGHAT and FQNNGV. Trimming removed 1 base at V and 3 bases at J, with 10 bases between. The CDR3: CASSLGTGYYEQYF. The CDR3 DNA sequence: TGTGCCAGCAGCTTAGGAACAGGGTACTACGAGCAGTACTTC. Looking up the rest from reference TRBV11-2 and TRBJ2-7 gives the full variable domain: EAGVAQSPRYKIIEKRQSVAFWCNPISGHATLYWYQQILGQGPKLLIQFQNNGVVDDSQLPKDRFSAERLKGVDSTLKIQPAKLEDSAVYLCASSLGTGYYEQYFGPGTRLTVT.

The chain joins TRBV2 to TRBJ2-3, with a weak D call TRBD2 (6 bases). The CDR3 spans 14 residues. The germline V gene encodes CDR1 SNHLY and CDR2 FYNNEI. The V and J ends lost 4 bases and 3 bases respectively, with 11 bases between them. The CDR3 region is CASSAPSGTDTQYF. The CDR3 DNA reads TGTGCCAGCAGTGCCCCCAGCGGGACAGATACGCAGTATTTT.

The chain recombines TRBV19 with TRBJ1-3; possibly TRBD1 for D (6 bases). This CDR3 is built from 15 residues. The germline CDR1 and CDR2 sequences are LNHDA and SQIVND (reference sequence). Deletions cut 10 bases from V and 3 bases from J, with 19 bases between. The CDR3 sequence: CATRQGNGGGNTIYF. In DNA form, the CDR3 reads TGTGCCACCCGCCAGGGGAATGGGGGTGGAAACACCATATATTTT.

This clone was picked up a small number of times. The chain has TRBV19 and TRBJ1-2; D unclear. V was cut by 5 bases and J by 4 bases, with 8 bases left in between. CDR3 size: 12 residues. CDR1 and CDR2 from the germline V gene are LNHDA and SQIVND (reference sequence). For the CDR3, the DNA is TGTGCCAGTAGTTTCTGGCCCTATGGCTACACCTTC. This translates into CASSFWPYGYTF.

The chain employs TRBV6-1 and TRBJ1-2; D is unresolved. Germline CDR1 MNHNS, CDR2 SASEGT. This CDR3 has 14 residues. The V and J ends lost 0 bases and 8 bases respectively, with 13 bases between them. In nucleotides, the CDR3 is TGTGCCAGCAGTGAAGCGGGGAGAAAAAGGGGCTACACCTTC. As protein: CASSEAGRKRGYTF.

V and J are TRBV19 and TRBJ2-1, with D tentatively TRBD1 (6 bases). CDR3 size: 15 residues. V was cut by 0 bases and J by 4 bases, with 10 bases left in between. In germline, CDR1 is LNHDA, CDR2 SQIVND (reference sequence). The CDR3 nucleotides are TGTGCCAGTAGTATAGAAGGACAGCCTTACAATGAGCAGTTCTTC. Its protein product is CASSIEGQPYNEQFF.

The rearrangement uses TRBV15 and TRBJ1-4; D gene unclear. Trimming cost V 0 bases and J 8 bases, with 10 bases left between them. The germline V gene has CDR1 LNHNV and CDR2 YYDKDF (reference sequence). The CDR3 is 14 amino acids. In DNA form, the CDR3 reads TGTGCCACCAGCAGAGATCCGGGGTTAGAAAAACTGTTTTTT. It specifies CATSRDPGLEKLFF.

The gene calls are TRBV5-6 and TRBJ2-5; D is perhaps TRBD2 (6 bases). V was cut by 7 bases and J by 5 bases, with 15 bases left in between. Per germline, CDR1 SGHDT and CDR2 YYEEEE. The length of the CDR3 is 13 residues. CDR3 in DNA: TGTGCCAGCCTCGGGGGTCCCTCGGAGACCCAGTACTTC. This translates into CASLGGPSETQYF.

The chain carries TRBV6-5 and TRBJ2-7, with TRBD2 matching over 9 bases. The germline V gene encodes CDR1 MNHEY and CDR2 SVGAGI. V lost 4 bases and J lost 7; bases outside the gene matches: 8. This CDR3 has 14 residues. CDR3 nucleotides: TGTGCCAGCAGTTTTCAGGCGGGAGGGGAAGAGCAGTACTTC. It yields the protein CASSFQAGGEEQYF.

The genes are TRBV6-1 and TRBJ2-7; 10 bases map to TRBD1. Germline-derived CDR1 and CDR2 are MNHNS and SASEGT. This CDR3 contains 15 residues. The junction had 6 bases not matched to a gene; V was cut back by 6 bases and J by 1 base. CDR3 amino acids: CASRVGQGGSYEQYF. The CDR3 DNA reads TGTGCCAGCAGGGTCGGACAGGGGGGTTCCTACGAGCAGTACTTC.

The chain recombines TRBV5-4 with TRBJ2-5; tentatively, D is TRBD2 (6 bases). Germline values: CDR1 SGHNT, CDR2 YYREEE (reference sequence). The ends were cut back, 0 bases at V and 5 bases at J, with 11 bases in the middle. The CDR3 spans 14 residues. The CDR3 loop is CASSLGGGSETQYF. The DNA for the CDR3 is TGTGCCAGCAGCTTGGGGGGAGGATCCGAGACCCAGTACTTC.

This rearrangement joins TRBV2 to TRBJ2-7; D is perhaps TRBD1 (5 bases). From germline, CDR1 is SNHLY and CDR2 FYNNEI. V was shortened by 2 bases and J by 4 bases, with 9 bases between the two germline ends. The CDR3 has 13 amino acids. The CDR3, as DNA: TGTGCCAGCAGTGAATCAAAGGGGTACGAGCAGTACGTC. As protein: CASSESKGYEQYV.

V usage is TRBV21-1 and J usage is TRBJ1-2; whether TRBD1, the table's D call, matches the DNA was not checked. TRBV21-1 is a pseudogene. The CDR3 sequence is 14 residues long. In DNA, the CDR3 is TGTGCCAGCAGCCCCCTGTCGGACAGATATGGCTACACCTTC. Translated, it gives CASSPLSDRYGYTF.

The V call is TRBV10-1, the J call TRBJ2-5, with a weak D call TRBD1 (5 bases). Germline CDR1 is WNHNN and CDR2 is SYGVQD (reference sequence). This CDR3 comprises 13 residues. V dropped 4 bases and J dropped 1 base, with 7 bases sitting between them. CDR3 DNA: TGCGCCAGCAGTGGCGACAGCCAAGAGACCCAGTACTTC. The encoded protein is CASSGDSQETQYF.

The chain uses TRBV6-5 and TRBJ1-5; 8 bases fit TRBD1. V trimming: 1 base; J trimming: 7 bases; junction bases outside the gene matches: 3. From germline, CDR1 is MNHEY and CDR2 SVGAGI. The CDR3 has 14 residues. The CDR3 sequence is CASSYLAGGQPQHF. CDR3 nucleotide sequence: TGTGCCAGCAGTTACTTGGCAGGGGGCCAGCCCCAGCATTTT.

Regarding this clone: One end of the junction does not line up with germline, which may come from a read error. The V gene is TRBV7-7, the J gene TRBJ1-1, with no clear D. The germline CDR1 and CDR2 sequences are SSHAT and FNYEAQ (reference sequence). The CDR3 length is 13 residues. CDR3 DNA sequence: TGTGCTAGCAGCTTAGGAGAGAACACTGAAGCTTTCTTT. This gives the protein CASSLGENTEAFF.

V gene TRBV7-2 combines with J gene TRBJ2-2; a possible D gene is TRBD2 (6 bases). In germline, CDR1 is SGHTA, CDR2 FQGNSA. This CDR3 comprises 14 residues. V dropped 0 bases and J dropped 7 bases, with 9 bases sitting between them. The CDR3 nucleotides read TGTGCCAGCAGCTTAGCGGTGGAGGGCGGGGAGCTGTTTTTT. Its protein is CASSLAVEGGELFF.

The chain joins TRBV7-8 to TRBJ1-1; D remains unclear. Trimming took off 3 bases at V and 7 bases at J, with 15 bases between the two ends. Germline lookup yields CDR1 SGHVS and CDR2 FQNEAQ. This CDR3 is built from 14 residues. The CDR3 sequence: CASSLRPWMREAFF. The CDR3 DNA follows: TGTGCCAGCAGCTTGAGGCCCTGGATGCGTGAAGCTTTCTTT.

This CDR3 is CASSLGGTSGSSSYNEQFF. Here the CDR3 DNA reads TGTGCCAGCAGCTTAGGGGGGACTAGCGGGAGCAGCTCCTACAATGAGCAGTTCTTC. The chain combines TRBV11-3 with TRBJ2-1; 14 nucleotides align to TRBD2. The CDR3 is made up of 19 amino acids. The germline V gene has CDR1 SGHNT and CDR2 YENEEA. The V gene end was trimmed by 1 base and the J gene end by 0 bases; junction bases not matched to a gene: 5.

Only a few counts were recorded for this clone. This chain links TRBV18 with TRBJ2-1; D may be TRBD1 (5 bases). V lost 2 bases and J lost 5, with 7 bases in between. This CDR3 has 13 amino acids. CDR1 is KGHSH and CDR2 is LQKENI in the germline V gene. The CDR3: CASSPGANNEQFF. The CDR3 DNA is TGTGCCAGCTCACCAGGGGCAAACAATGAGCAGTTCTTC.

This rearrangement joins TRBV27 to TRBJ2-2, with 9 bases lining up with TRBD2. Germline CDR1 and CDR2: MNHEY and SMNVEV (reference sequence). J gave up 4 bases and V 2 bases, and 2 bases lay outside the gene matches. This CDR3 comprises 15 residues. As DNA, the CDR3 is TGTGCCAGCAGTTTAGGGACTAGCTCCACCGGGGAGCTGTTTTTT. Protein sequence: CASSLGTSSTGELFF.

The table lists this clone with a count of one. The chain has TRBV5-5 and TRBJ2-3, with D possibly matching TRBD1 (6 bases). CDR1 and CDR2 (germline): SGHKS, YYEKEE (reference sequence). V was cut by 4 bases and J by 4 bases, with 16 bases left in between. This CDR3 contains 15 residues. The CDR3 spells CASSPSQGTPDTQYF. The CDR3 region has the DNA TGTGCCAGCAGCCCATCACAGGGCACACCAGATACGCAGTATTTT. The full variable domain, with the rest looked up from reference TRBV5-5 and TRBJ2-3, is DAGVTQSPTHLIKTRGQQVTLRCSPISGHKSVSWYQQVLGQGPQFIFQYYEKEERGRGNFPDRFSARQFPNYSSELNVNALLLGDSALYLCASSPSQGTPDTQYFGPGTRLTVL.

The chain employs TRBV9 and TRBJ1-2, with D possibly being TRBD1 (6 bases). The CDR3 is made up of 15 amino acids. Germline V gives CDR1 SGDLS, CDR2 YYNGEE. The ends were cut back, 1 base at V and 0 bases at J, with 10 bases in the middle. CDR3: CASSVYRDSNYGYTF. CDR3 in DNA: TGTGCCAGCAGCGTATACAGGGATTCTAACTATGGCTACACCTTC.

This clone was seen more than once but under ten times. The chain carries TRBV4-1 and TRBJ2-3, with 10 bases aligning to TRBD2. Trimming took 2 bases from V and 1 from J; bases not matched to a gene: 0. The germline V gene has CDR1 MGHRA and CDR2 YSYEKL. The CDR3 runs to 15 residues. The CDR3 DNA reads TGCGCCAGCAGCCAACTAGCGGGAGGCACAGATACGCAGTATTTT. It is translated as CASSQLAGGTDTQYF.